This T cell receptor (beta chain) appears in the sequencing data of a study of blood T cell repertoires in COVID-19. About the research overall: Acute-phase and convalescent COVID-19 samples originated in the United States, Italy and Spain.

This clone occurred once. From germline, CDR1 is LNHDA and CDR2 SQIVND (reference sequence). V lost 5 bases and J lost 4; bases outside the gene matches: 13. The CDR3 is 17 amino acids. Some clones are missing from TCRdb's copy, which holds only in-frame ones; the method was immunoSEQ multiplex PCR. The sample lists 250,000 to 350,000 clones; 85% were seen once. The sample was peripheral blood. The receptor was derived from a woman between 50 and 59 years old with active or convalescent COVID-19. This sequence joins TRBV19 and TRBJ2-5, with 10 positions matching TRBD2. The CDR3 nucleotides read TGTGCCAGTAGTCCCACACCCCTAGCGGGAGTAGTAGAGACCCAGTACTTC. It is translated as CASSPTPLAGVVETQYF.